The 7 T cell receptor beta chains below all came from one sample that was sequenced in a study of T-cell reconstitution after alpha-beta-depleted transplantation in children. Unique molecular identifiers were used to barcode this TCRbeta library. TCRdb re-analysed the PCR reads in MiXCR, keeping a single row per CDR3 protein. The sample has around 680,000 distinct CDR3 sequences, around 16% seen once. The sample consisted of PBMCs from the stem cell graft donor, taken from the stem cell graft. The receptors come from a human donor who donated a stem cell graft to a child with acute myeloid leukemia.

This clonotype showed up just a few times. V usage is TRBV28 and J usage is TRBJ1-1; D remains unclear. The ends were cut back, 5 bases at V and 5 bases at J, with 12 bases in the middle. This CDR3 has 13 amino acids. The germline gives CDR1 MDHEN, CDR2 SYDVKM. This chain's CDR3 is CASSIIGRTEAFF. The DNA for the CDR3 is TGTGCCAGCAGTATAATTGGTCGGACTGAAGCTTTCTTT.

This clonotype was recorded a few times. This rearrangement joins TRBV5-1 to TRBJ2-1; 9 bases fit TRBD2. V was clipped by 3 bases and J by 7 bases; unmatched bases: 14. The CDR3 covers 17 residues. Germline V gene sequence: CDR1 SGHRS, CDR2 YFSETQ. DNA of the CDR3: TGCGCCAGCAGCTGGGGGCTAGCGGGAACCAGTAGGAATGAGCAGTTCTTC. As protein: CASSWGLAGTSRNEQFF.

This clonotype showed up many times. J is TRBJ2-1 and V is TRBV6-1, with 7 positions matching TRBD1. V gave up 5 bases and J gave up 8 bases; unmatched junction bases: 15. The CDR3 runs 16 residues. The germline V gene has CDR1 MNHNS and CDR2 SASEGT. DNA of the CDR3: TGTGCCAGCAGTCAAAGGACCCGCTCAGGGGGTGATGAGCAGTTCTTC. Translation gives CASSQRTRSGGDEQFF.

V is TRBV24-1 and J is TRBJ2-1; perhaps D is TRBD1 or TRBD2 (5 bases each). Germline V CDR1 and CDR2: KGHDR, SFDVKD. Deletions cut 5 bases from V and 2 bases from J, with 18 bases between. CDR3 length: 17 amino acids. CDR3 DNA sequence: TGTGCCACCAGTGCTACCATAGGGGACCGAGCCTACAATGAGCAGTTCTTC. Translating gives CATSATIGDRAYNEQFF.

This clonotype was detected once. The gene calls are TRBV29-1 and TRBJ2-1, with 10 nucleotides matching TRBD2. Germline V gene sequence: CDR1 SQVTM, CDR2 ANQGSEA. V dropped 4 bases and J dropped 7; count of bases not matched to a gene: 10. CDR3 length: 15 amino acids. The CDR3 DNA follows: TGCAGCGTTGTTCAACAGCGGGGGGGCTCAAATGAGCAGTTCTTC. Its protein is CSVVQQRGGSNEQFF.

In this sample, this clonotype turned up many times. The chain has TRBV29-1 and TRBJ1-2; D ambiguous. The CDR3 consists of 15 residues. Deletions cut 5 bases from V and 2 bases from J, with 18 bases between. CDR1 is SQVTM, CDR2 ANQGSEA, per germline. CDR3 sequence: CSVLLGELRNYGYTF. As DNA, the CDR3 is TGCAGCGTTCTTCTTGGAGAGCTACGAAACTATGGCTACACCTTC.

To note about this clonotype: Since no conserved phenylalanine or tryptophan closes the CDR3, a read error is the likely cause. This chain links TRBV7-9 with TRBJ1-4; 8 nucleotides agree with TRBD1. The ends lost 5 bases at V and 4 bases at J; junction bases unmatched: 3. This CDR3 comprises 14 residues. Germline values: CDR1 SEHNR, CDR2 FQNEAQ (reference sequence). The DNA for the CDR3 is TGTGCCAGCAGCCAGGGACAGGATAATGAAAAACTGTTTGTT. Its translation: CASSQGQDNEKLFV.